This TCR beta chain was sequenced for a study of response to subunit inactivated influenza vaccine. Study results and limitations: The authors suggested that every seasonal influenza vaccination recruits few new T cells.

About this clonotype itself: Its antigen is not known.

Looked up from germline, CDR1 is SGHRS and CDR2 is YFSETQ. Trimming left V 0 bases short and J 5 bases short, with 12 bases between. CDR3 length: 15 amino acids. TCRdb re-analysed the RT-PCR reads in MiXCR, keeping a single row per CDR3 protein. Of approximately 520,000 distinct CDR3 sequences listed, 25% are singletons. The genes are TRBV5-1 and TRBJ1-5; perhaps TRBD1 as D (6 bases). Sequencing was performed on CD4+ T cells sorted from PBMCs, taken 5 to 6 days after vaccination. The sequence came from a man between 50 and 59 years old who received an inactivated influenza vaccine. DNA for the CDR3: TGCGCCAGCAGCTTGGAGGGCAGGGGATATCAGCCCCAGCATTTT. Its protein is CASSLEGRGYQPQHF.